Shown below are 2 T cell receptor beta chains from a single sample sequenced in a study of regulatory T cells in long-lasting Graves disease. In building TCR beta libraries, iRepertoire HTBI primers were used together with Arm-PCR of CDR3 regions. TCRdb ran MiXCR on the multiplex PCR reads and lists one entry per CDR3 protein. This sample has 550,000 to 600,000 distinct CDR3 sequences, with 15% to 20% found just once. The time point is: newly diagnosed GD, antithyroid drugs for less than 3 months. From PBMCs, RNA was extracted and then used to make the TCR library. This sample also belongs to another study, concerning T cells in Graves' hyperthyroidism and ophthalmopathy.

Sequences were derived from peripheral blood mononuclear cells (PBMCs), sampled at new diagnosis, from a patient treated with antithyroid drugs. Source of these receptors: a man aged 18 to 30 with Graves disease.

This clonotype was found a few times. In DNA, the CDR3 is TGTGCCAGTAGTATGGGCCTCGGGGGAGCCCCCTATGTTGACGAGCAGTACTTC. It translates to CASSMGLGGAPYVDEQYF. The rearrangement joins TRBV19 to TRBJ2-7, with TRBD2 as a possible D gene (6 bases). Trimming stripped 3 bases from V and 5 bases from J, with 26 bases between. Germline assignment: CDR1 LNHDA and CDR2 SQIVND (reference sequence). There are 18 residues in the CDR3.

The sample holds many counts of this clonotype. This chain joins TRBV2 and TRBJ2-7; D might be TRBD2 (6 bases). The CDR3 contains 11 residues. Trimming cost V 11 bases and J 3 bases, with 11 bases left between them. Germline V gene data show CDR1 as SNHLY and CDR2 as FYNNEI. CDR3 DNA sequence: TGTGCCTCCACGGGGGACTACGAGCAGTACTTC. Encoded protein: CASTGDYEQYF.